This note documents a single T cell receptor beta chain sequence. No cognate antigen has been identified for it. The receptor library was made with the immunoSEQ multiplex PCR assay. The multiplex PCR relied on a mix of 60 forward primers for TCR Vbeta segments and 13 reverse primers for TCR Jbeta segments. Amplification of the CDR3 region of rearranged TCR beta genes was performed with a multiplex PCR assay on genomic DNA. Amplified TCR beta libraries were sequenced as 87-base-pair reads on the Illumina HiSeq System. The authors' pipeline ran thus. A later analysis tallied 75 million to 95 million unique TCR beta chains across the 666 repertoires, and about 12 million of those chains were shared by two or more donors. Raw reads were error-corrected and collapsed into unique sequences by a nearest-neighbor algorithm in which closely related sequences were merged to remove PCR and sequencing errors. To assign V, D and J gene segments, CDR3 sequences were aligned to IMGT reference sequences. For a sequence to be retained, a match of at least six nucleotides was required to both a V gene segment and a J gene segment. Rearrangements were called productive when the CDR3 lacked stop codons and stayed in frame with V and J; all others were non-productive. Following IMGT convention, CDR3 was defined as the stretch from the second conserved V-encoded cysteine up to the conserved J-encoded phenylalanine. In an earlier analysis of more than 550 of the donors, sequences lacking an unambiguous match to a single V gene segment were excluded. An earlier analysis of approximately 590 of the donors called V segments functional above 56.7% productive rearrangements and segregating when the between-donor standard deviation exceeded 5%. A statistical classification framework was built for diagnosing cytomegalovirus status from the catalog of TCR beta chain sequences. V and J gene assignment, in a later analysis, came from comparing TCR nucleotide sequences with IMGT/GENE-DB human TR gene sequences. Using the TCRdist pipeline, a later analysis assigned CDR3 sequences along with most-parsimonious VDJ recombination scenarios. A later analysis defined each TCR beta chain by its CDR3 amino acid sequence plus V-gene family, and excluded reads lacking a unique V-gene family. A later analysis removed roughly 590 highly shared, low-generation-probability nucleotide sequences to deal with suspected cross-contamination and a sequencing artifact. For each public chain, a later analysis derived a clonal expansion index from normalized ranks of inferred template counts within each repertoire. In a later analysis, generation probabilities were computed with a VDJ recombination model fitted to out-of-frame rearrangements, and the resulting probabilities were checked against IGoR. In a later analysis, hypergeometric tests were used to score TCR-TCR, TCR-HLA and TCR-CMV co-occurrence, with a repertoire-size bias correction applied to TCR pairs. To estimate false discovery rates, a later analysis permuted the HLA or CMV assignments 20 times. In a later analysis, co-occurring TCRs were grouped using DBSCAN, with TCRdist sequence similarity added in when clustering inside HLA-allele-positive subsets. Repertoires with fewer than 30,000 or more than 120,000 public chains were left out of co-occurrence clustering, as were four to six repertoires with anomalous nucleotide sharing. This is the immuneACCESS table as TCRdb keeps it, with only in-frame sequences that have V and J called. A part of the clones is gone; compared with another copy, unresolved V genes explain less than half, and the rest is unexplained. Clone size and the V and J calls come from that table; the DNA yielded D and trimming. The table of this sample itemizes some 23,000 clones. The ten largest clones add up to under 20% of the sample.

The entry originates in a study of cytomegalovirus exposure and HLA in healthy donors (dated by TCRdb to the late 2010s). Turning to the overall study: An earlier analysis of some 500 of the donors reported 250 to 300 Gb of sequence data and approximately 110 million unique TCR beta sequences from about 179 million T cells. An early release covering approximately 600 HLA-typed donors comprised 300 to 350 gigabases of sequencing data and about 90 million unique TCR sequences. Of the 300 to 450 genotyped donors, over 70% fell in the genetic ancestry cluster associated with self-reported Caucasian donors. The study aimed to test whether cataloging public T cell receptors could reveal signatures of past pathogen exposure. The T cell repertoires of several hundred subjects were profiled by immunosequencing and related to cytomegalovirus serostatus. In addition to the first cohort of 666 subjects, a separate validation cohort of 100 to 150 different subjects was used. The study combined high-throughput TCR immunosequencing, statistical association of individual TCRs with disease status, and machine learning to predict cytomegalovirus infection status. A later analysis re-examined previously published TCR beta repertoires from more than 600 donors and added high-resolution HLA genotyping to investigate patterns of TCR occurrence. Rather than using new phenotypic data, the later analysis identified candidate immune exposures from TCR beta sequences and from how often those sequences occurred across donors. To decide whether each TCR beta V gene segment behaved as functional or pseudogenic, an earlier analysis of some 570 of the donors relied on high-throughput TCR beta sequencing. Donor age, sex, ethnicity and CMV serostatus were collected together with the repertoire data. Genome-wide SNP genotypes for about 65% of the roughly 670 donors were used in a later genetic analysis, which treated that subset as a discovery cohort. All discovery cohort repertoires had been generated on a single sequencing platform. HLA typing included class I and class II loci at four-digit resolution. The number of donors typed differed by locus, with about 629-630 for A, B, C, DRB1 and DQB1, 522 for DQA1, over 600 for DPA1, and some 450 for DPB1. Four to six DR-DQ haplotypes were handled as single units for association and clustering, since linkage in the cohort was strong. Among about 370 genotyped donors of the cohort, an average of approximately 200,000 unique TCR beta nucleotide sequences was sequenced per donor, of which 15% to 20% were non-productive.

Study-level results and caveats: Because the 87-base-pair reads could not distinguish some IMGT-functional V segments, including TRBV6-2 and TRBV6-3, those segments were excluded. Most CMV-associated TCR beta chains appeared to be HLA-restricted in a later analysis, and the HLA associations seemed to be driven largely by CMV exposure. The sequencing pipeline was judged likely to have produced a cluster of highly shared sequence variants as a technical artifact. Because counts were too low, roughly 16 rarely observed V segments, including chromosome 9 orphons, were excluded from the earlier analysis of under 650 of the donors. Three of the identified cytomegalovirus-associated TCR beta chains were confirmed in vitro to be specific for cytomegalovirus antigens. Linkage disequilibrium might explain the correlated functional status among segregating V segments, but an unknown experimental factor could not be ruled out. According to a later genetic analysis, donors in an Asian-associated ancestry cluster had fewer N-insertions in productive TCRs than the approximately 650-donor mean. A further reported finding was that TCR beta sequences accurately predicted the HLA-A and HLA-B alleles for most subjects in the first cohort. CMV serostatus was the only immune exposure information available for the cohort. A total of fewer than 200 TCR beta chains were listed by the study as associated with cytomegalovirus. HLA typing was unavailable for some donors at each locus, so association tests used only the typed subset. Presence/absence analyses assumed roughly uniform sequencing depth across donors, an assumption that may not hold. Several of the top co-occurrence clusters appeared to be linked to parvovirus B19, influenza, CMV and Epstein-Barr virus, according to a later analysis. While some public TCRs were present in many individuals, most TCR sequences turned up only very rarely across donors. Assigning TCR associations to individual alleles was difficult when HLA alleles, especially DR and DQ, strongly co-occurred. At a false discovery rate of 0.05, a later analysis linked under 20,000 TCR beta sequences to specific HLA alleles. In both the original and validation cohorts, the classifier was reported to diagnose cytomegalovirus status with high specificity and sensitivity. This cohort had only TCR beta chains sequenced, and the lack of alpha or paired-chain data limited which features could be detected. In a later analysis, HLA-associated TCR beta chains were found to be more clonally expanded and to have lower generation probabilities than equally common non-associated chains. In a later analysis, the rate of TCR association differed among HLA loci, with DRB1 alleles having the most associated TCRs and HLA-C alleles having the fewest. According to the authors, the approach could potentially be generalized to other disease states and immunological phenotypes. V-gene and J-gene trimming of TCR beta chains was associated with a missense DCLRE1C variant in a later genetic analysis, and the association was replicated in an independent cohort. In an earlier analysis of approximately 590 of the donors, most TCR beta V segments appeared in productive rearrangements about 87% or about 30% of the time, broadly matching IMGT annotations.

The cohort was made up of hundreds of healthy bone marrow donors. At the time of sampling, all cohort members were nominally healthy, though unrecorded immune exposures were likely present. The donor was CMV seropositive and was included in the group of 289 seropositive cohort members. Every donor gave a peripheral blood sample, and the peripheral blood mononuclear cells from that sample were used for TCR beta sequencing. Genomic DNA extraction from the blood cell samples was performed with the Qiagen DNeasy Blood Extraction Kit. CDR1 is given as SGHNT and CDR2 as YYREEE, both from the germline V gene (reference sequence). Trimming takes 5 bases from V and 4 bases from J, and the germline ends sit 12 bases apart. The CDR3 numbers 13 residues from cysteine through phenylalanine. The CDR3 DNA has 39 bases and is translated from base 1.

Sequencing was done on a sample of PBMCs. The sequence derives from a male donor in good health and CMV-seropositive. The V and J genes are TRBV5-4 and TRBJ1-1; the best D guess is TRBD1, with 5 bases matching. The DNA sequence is TGTGCCAGCAGTTCCGGGGGGAGCACTGAAGCTTTCTTT. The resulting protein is CASSSGGSTEAFF.